This record looks at one TCR beta chain sequence and its context. The antigen remains undetermined. Patients were ineligible given autoimmune disease history or systemic immunosuppression. The sample comes from a study of OX40 agonist ivuxolimab in advanced cancers. At the level of the study: Ivuxolimab, which patients received intravenously every 2 weeks, was dosed at 0.01 to 10 mg/kg. Melanoma, hepatocellular carcinoma, head and neck or renal cell cancer occurred in dose-escalation patients. General study results and limits: Expanded clones tended on average to be more numerous among CD8+ T cells than CD4+.

Repertoires were generated with immunoSEQ multiplex PCR, while TCRdb's copy carries only in-frame clones and drops some. The table lists tens of thousands of clones, about 83% of them singletons, with around 13% in the top ten. The CDR3 loop spans 13 amino acids. The germline V and J ends were trimmed by 5 bases and 7 bases, with 15 bases remaining between them. The germline gives CDR1 SGHTA, CDR2 FQGNSA. The sequence was obtained from an adult with an advanced solid tumor such as melanoma, head and neck, liver or kidney cancer. The starting material was CD4+ or CD8+ T cells sorted from blood, obtained in a trial of the OX40 agonist ivuxolimab. The V call is TRBV7-2, the J call TRBJ2-7; D is possibly TRBD2 (6 bases). The CDR3 coding sequence is TGTGCCAGCAGCCTCTGGGGGGAGGAAGAGCAGTACTTC. Translated: CASSLWGEEEQYF.